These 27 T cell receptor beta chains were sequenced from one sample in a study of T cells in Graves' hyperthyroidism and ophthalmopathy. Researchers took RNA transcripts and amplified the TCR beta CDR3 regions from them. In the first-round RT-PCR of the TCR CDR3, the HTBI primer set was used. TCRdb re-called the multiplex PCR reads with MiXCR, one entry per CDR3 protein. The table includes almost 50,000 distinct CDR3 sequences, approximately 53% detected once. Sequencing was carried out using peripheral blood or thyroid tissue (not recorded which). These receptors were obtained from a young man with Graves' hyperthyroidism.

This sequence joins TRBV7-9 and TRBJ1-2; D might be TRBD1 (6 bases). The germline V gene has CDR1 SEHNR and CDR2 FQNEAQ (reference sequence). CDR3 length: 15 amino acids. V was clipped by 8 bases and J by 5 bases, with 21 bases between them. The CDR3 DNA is TGTGCCAGCTCACCGGGGGGCGACTTAAAGTATGGCTACACCTTC. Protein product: CASSPGGDLKYGYTF.

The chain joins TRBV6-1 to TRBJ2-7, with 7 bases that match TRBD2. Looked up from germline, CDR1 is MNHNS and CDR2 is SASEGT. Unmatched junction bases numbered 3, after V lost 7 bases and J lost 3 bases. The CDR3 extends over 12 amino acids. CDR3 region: CASKGRGYEQYF. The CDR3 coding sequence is TGTGCCAGCAAAGGGAGGGGCTACGAGCAGTACTTC.

The CDR3 is CATSDTGYSYEQYF. In DNA form, the CDR3 reads TGTGCCACCAGTGATACAGGGTACTCCTACGAGCAGTACTTC. The gene calls are TRBV24-1 and TRBJ2-7, with D possibly being TRBD1 (6 bases). Germline-derived CDR1 and CDR2 are KGHDR and SFDVKD. The CDR3 has 14 residues. Trimming left V 3 bases short and J 0 bases short, with 8 bases between.

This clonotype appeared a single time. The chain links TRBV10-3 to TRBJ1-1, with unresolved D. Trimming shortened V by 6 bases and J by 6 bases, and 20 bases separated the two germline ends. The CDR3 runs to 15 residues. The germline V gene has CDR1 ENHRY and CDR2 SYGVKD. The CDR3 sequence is CAIRFEYSDGAEAFF. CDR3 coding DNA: TGTGCCATCAGATTCGAGTACTCGGACGGGGCTGAAGCTTTCTTT.

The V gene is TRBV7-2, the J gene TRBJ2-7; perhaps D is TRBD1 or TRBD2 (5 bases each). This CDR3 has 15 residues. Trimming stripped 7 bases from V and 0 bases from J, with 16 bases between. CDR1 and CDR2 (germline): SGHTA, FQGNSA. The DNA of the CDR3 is TGTGCCAGCACCGGTGGGACCGCCAGCTCCTACGAGCAGTACTTC. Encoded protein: CASTGGTASSYEQYF.

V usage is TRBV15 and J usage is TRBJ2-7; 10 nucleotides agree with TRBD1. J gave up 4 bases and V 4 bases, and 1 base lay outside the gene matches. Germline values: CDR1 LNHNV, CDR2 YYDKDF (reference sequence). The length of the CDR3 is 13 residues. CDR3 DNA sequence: TGTGCCACCAGCACGGGACAGGGGTACGAGCAGTACTTC. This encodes CATSTGQGYEQYF.

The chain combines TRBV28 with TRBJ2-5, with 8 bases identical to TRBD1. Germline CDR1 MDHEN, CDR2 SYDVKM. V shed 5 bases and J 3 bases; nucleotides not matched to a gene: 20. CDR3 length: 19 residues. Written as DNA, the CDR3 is TGTGCCAGCAGTACTGTTCAGATGAGCCGGGACAGGCTAGAAGAGACCCAGTACTTC. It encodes CASSTVQMSRDRLEETQYF.

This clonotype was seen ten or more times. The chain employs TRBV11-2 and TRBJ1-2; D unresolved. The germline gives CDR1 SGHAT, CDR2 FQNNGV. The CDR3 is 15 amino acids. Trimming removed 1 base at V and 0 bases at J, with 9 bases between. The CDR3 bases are TGTGCCAGCAGCTTAGCGGATCACACTAACTATGGCTACACCTTC. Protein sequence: CASSLADHTNYGYTF.

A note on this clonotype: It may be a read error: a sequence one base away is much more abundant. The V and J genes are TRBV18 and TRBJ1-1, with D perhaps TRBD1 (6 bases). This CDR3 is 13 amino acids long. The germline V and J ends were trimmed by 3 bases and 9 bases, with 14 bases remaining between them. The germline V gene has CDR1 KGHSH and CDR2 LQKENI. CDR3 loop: CASSPEAQGKAFF. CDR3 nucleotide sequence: TGTGCCAGCTCACCGGAGGCTCAGGGGAAAGCTTTCTTT.

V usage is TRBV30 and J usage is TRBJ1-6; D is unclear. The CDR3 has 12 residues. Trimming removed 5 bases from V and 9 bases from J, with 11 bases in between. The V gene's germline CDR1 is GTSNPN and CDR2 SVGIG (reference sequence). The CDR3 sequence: CAWGKLGSPLHF. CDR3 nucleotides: TGTGCCTGGGGAAAATTGGGTTCACCCCTCCACTTT.

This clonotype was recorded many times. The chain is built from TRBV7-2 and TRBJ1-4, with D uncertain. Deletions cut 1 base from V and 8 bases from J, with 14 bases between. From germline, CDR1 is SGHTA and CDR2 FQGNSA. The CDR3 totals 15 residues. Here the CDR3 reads CASSLGQDPREKLFF. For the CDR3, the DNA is TGTGCCAGCAGCTTAGGGCAGGACCCGAGGGAAAAACTGTTTTTT.

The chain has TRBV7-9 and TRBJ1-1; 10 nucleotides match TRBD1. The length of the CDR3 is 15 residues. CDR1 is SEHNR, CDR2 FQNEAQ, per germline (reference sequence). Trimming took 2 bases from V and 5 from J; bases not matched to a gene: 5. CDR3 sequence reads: CASSLQGTGETEAFF. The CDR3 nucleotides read TGTGCCAGCAGCTTACAAGGGACAGGGGAAACTGAAGCTTTCTTT.

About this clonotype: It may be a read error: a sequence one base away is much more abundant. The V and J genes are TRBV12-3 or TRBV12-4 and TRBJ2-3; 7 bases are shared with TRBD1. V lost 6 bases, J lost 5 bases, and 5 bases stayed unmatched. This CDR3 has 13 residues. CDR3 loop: CASSLTGLDTQYF. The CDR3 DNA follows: TGTGCCAGCAGCCTGACAGGGCTAGATACGCAGTATTTT.

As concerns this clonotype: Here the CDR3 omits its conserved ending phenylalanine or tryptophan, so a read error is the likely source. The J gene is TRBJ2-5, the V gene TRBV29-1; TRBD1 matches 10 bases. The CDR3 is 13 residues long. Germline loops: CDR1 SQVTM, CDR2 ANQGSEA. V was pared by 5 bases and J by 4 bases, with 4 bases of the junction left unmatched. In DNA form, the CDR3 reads TGCAGCGTTACAGGGACAGGGGTAGAGACCCAGTACTCC. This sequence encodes CSVTGTGVETQYS.

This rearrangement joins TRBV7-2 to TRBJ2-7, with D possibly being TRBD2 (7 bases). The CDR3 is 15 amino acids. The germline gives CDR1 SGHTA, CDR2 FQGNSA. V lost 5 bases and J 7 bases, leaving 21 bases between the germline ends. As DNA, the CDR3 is TGTGCCAGCAGCGACTCCTATCGGGGGGCACAGGAGCAGTACTTC. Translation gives CASSDSYRGAQEQYF.

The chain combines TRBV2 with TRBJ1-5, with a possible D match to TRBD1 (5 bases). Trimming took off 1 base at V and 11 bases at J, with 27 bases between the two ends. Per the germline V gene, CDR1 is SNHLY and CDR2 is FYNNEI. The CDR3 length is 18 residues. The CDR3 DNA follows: TGTGCCAGCAGTGAAGTACGCCAGGGACTATCATCGGGCCAGTCCCAGCATTTT. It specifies CASSEVRQGLSSGQSQHF.

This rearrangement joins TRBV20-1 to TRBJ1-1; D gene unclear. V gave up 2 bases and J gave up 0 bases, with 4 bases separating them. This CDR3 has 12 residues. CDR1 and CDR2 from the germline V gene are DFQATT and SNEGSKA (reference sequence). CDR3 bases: TGCAGTGCTAGATTTATGAACACTGAAGCTTTCTTT. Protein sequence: CSARFMNTEAFF.

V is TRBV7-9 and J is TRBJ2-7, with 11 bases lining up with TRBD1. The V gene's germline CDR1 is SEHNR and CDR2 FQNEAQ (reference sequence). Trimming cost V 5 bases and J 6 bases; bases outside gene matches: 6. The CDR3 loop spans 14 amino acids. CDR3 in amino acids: CASSRGTGGLEQYF. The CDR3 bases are TGTGCCAGCAGCCGGGGGACAGGGGGTCTCGAGCAGTACTTC.

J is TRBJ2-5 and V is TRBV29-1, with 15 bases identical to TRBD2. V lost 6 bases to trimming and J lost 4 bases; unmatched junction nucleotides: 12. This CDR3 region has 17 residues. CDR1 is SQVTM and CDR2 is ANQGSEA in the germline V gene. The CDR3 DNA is TGCAGCGTAGCCGGGACTAGCGGGAGGCGACTAGCAGAGACCCAGTACTTC. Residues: CSVAGTSGRRLAETQYF.

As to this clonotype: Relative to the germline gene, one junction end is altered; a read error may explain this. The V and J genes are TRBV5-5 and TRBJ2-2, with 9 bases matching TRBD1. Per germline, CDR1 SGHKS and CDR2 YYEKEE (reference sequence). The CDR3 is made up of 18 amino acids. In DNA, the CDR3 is TGCGCCAGCACCGAACGGGGGCGACAGGGGGTTGGGACCGGGGAGCTGTTTTTT. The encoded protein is CASTERGRQGVGTGELFF.

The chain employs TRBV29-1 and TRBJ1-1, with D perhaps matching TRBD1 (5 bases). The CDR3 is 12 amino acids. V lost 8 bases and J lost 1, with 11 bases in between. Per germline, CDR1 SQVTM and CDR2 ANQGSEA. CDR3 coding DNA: TGCAGCTTGTGGGACGGGAACACTGAAGCTTTCTTT. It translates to CSLWDGNTEAFF.

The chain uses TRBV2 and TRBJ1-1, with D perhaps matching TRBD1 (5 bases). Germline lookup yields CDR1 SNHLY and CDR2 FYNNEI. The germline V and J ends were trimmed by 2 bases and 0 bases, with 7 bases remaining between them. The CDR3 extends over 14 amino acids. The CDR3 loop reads CASSEQGVNTEAFF. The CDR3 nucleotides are TGTGCCAGCAGTGAACAGGGTGTGAACACTGAAGCTTTCTTT.

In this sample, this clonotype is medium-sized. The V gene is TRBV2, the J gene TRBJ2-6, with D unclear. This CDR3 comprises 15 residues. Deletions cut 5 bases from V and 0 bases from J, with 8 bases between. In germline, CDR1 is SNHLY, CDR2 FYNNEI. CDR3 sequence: CASSRIASGANVLTF. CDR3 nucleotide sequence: TGTGCCAGCAGTAGAATAGCCTCTGGGGCCAACGTCCTGACTTTC.

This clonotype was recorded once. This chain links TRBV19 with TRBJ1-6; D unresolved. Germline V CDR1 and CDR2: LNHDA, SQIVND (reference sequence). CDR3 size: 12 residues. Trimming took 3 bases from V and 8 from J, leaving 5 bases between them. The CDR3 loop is CASSMLDSPLHF. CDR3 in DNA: TGTGCCAGTAGTATGTTGGATTCACCCCTCCACTTT.

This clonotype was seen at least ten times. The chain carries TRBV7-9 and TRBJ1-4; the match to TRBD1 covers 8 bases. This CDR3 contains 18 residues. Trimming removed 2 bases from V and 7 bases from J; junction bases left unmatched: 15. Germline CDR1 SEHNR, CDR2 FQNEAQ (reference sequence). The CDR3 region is CASSLFGRQGAGVEKLFF. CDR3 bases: TGTGCCAGCAGCTTATTTGGGAGGCAGGGGGCAGGAGTTGAAAAACTGTTTTTT.

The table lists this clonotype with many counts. CDR3 nucleotide sequence: TGCAGCGTTGATACCCCTAGCGGGAACGACGAGCAGTACTTC. This codes for CSVDTPSGNDEQYF. J is TRBJ2-7 and V is TRBV29-1, with 9 positions matching TRBD2. Germline values: CDR1 SQVTM, CDR2 ANQGSEA. V lost 3 bases and J lost 5; bases outside the gene matches: 8. The length of the CDR3 is 14 residues.

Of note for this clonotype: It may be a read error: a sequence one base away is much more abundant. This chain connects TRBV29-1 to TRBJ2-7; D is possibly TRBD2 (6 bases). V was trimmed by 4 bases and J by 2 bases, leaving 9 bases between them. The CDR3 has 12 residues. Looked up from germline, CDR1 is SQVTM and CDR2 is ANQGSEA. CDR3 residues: CSVGLATYEQYF. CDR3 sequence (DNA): TGCAGCGTTGGGCTAGCGACCTACGAGCAGTACTTC.